Following are 17 T cell receptor beta chains from one sample sequenced in a study of control samples from healthy donors and cancer patients. Clones were read by immunoSEQ multiplex PCR, and TCRdb kept only the in-frame ones, dropping some. The sample has just under 65,000 clones, 85% seen once. The sequencing sample was made of blood. These receptors originate from a middle-aged man in good health.

V is TRBV6-4 and J is TRBJ2-5, with 10 bases aligning to TRBD2. V lost 3 bases and J lost 2; bases outside the gene matches: 9. The CDR3 totals 17 residues. CDR1 is MRHNA, CDR2 SNTAGT, per germline. CDR3 sequence: CASSDGLAGVGQETQYF. The CDR3 DNA reads as TGTGCCAGCAGTGATGGTCTAGCGGGAGTAGGGCAAGAGACCCAGTACTTC.

The rearrangement links TRBV7-9 to TRBJ2-5, with D maybe TRBD1 (6 bases). Deletions cut 5 bases from V and 5 bases from J, with 15 bases between. CDR1 and CDR2 (germline): SEHNR, FQNEAQ (reference sequence). CDR3 size: 14 residues. The CDR3: CASSPGHKAETQYF. The CDR3 region has the DNA TGTGCCAGCAGCCCGGGACACAAAGCGGAGACCCAGTACTTC.

The chain employs TRBV5-1 and TRBJ1-4, with a weak D call TRBD1 (6 bases). The CDR3 covers 16 residues. From germline, CDR1 is SGHRS and CDR2 YFSETQ. Trimming stripped 0 bases from V and 7 bases from J, with 16 bases between. The DNA for the CDR3 is TGCGCCAGCAGCTTGGCCTTAGGGGGGCGAGGTGAAAAACTGTTTTTT. Protein: CASSLALGGRGEKLFF.

The chain employs TRBV6-5 and TRBJ1-2; 7 bases agree with TRBD1. J lost 8 bases, V lost 5 bases, and 5 bases had no gene match. Germline CDR1 MNHEY, CDR2 SVGAGI. The CDR3 consists of 12 residues. In nucleotides, the CDR3 is TGTGCCAGCAGTACAGGGGAAGGAGGCTACACCTTC. This sequence encodes CASSTGEGGYTF.

This chain joins TRBV4-1 and TRBJ1-5, with TRBD1 identical over 7 bases. The CDR3 runs to 15 residues. Germline assignment: CDR1 MGHRA and CDR2 YSYEKL. Germline trimming cut 5 bases from V and 1 base from J; bases unmatched to any gene: 5. In nucleotides, the CDR3 is TGCGCCAGCAGCGCTTGGACAGGCAGCAATCAGCCCCAGCATTTT. Protein: CASSAWTGSNQPQHF.

The chain uses TRBV25-1 and TRBJ2-7, with 8 bases aligning to TRBD1. Trimming took 6 bases from V and 0 from J; bases not matched to a gene: 4. CDR3 length: 14 amino acids. Germline CDR1 and CDR2: MGHDK and SYGVNS. The CDR3 spells CASRGTGFSYEQYF. CDR3 sequence (DNA): TGTGCCAGCAGAGGGACAGGTTTCTCCTACGAGCAGTACTTC.

The genes are TRBV5-1 and TRBJ2-7; 11 nucleotides line up with TRBD2. From germline, CDR1 is SGHRS and CDR2 YFSETQ. The V gene end was trimmed by 4 bases and the J gene end by 1 base; junction bases not matched to a gene: 1. The CDR3 is 14 residues long. In DNA form, the CDR3 reads TGCGCCAGCAGCACTAGCGGGGGTTCCTACGAGCAGTACTTC. This gives the protein CASSTSGGSYEQYF.

Here the CDR3 reads CASSGPGQASYEQYF. The DNA of the CDR3 is TGTGCCAGCAGTGGACCAGGACAGGCGTCCTACGAGCAGTACTTC. The chain is built from TRBV25-1 and TRBJ2-7; 7 nucleotides match TRBD1. The CDR3 is 15 amino acids. The germline V gene encodes CDR1 MGHDK and CDR2 SYGVNS. V was pared by 4 bases and J by 1 base, with 7 bases of the junction left unmatched.

The V and J genes are TRBV24-1 and TRBJ2-1, with a tentative D call TRBD1 (5 bases). CDR1 and CDR2 from the germline V gene are KGHDR and SFDVKD. There are 14 residues in the CDR3. Trimming took off 4 bases at V and 5 bases at J, with 11 bases between the two ends. In nucleotides, the CDR3 is TGTGCCACCAGTGAGGCAGGGTATAACAATGAGCAGTTCTTC. Translating it yields CATSEAGYNNEQFF.

J is TRBJ2-7 and V is TRBV28, with TRBD2 identical over 9 bases. Trimming cost V 1 base and J 5 bases; bases outside gene matches: 3. The germline V gene encodes CDR1 MDHEN and CDR2 SYDVKM. The CDR3 loop spans 14 amino acids. CDR3 region: CASSLYASGNEQYF. Here the CDR3 DNA reads TGTGCCAGCAGTTTATATGCTAGCGGGAACGAGCAGTACTTC.

The chain couples TRBV11-2 to TRBJ2-2; TRBD1 matches 8 bases. With 0 bases clipped from V and 4 bases from J, the junction kept 4 bases outside the gene matches. Germline lookup yields CDR1 SGHAT and CDR2 FQNNGV. The CDR3 has 16 amino acids. The CDR3 is CASSLDRGHVTGELFF. The CDR3 bases are TGTGCCAGCAGCTTAGACAGGGGGCACGTCACCGGGGAGCTGTTTTTT.

This CDR3 reads CASSVGSLQETQYF. The DNA for the CDR3 is TGTGCCAGCAGCGTAGGCAGTTTACAAGAGACCCAGTACTTC. The chain links TRBV9 to TRBJ2-5; D is undetermined. CDR1 and CDR2 from the germline V gene are SGDLS and YYNGEE. The length of the CDR3 is 14 residues. The ends were cut back, 0 bases at V and 2 bases at J, with 8 bases in the middle.

The genes are TRBV11-3 and TRBJ2-1; TRBD1 matches 9 bases. The CDR3 loop spans 15 amino acids. The germline gives CDR1 SGHNT, CDR2 YENEEA. J was trimmed by 4 bases and V by 5 bases; bases with no gene match: 6. CDR3 residues: CASSDGTGPYNEQFF. The CDR3 DNA is TGTGCCAGCAGCGATGGGACAGGGCCATACAATGAGCAGTTCTTC. Supplemented by reference TRBV11-3 and TRBJ2-1, the full variable domain reads EAGVVQSPRYKIIEKKQPVAFWCNPISGHNTLYWYLQNLGQGPELLIRYENEEAVDDSQLPKDRFSAERLKGVDSTLKIQPAELGDSAVYLCASSDGTGPYNEQFFGPGTRLTVL.

DNA for the CDR3: TGTGCCAGCTCACCAACCGGGACAGTCTCTGGAAACACCATATATTTT. Translation: CASSPTGTVSGNTIYF. The V gene is TRBV18, the J gene TRBJ1-3, with 7 bases matching TRBD1. Losses at the gene ends were 2 bases for V and 0 bases for J; bases not matched to a gene: 4. The CDR3 loop spans 16 amino acids. Per germline, CDR1 KGHSH and CDR2 LQKENI.

This clone was found a few times. The CDR3 region is CASSLEGGISDGYTF. The CDR3 DNA reads TGTGCCAGCAGCTTAGAAGGGGGCATTAGTGACGGCTACACCTTC. V and J are TRBV11-3 and TRBJ1-2, with 7 bases identical to TRBD1. Per the germline V gene, CDR1 is SGHNT and CDR2 is YENEEA. This CDR3 has 15 residues. Trimming took 0 bases from V and 8 from J; bases not matched to a gene: 9.

The V call is TRBV11-3, the J call TRBJ2-1; D is possibly TRBD2 (7 bases). V lost 5 bases, J lost 8 bases, and 10 bases lay in between. Per the germline V gene, CDR1 is SGHNT and CDR2 is YENEEA. This CDR3 comprises 12 residues. The CDR3 is CASSLGGDEQFF. The CDR3 nucleotides are TGTGCCAGCAGCCTAGGGGGGGATGAGCAGTTCTTC.

The rearrangement links TRBV30 to TRBJ1-3; D is possibly TRBD1 (6 bases). Trimming left V 4 bases short and J 0 bases short, with 13 bases between. CDR1 is GTSNPN, CDR2 SVGIG, per germline (reference sequence). The CDR3 extends over 15 amino acids. The CDR3 bases are TGTGCCTGGATGGGTCCGGGACACTCTGGAAACACCATATATTTT. This codes for CAWMGPGHSGNTIYF.